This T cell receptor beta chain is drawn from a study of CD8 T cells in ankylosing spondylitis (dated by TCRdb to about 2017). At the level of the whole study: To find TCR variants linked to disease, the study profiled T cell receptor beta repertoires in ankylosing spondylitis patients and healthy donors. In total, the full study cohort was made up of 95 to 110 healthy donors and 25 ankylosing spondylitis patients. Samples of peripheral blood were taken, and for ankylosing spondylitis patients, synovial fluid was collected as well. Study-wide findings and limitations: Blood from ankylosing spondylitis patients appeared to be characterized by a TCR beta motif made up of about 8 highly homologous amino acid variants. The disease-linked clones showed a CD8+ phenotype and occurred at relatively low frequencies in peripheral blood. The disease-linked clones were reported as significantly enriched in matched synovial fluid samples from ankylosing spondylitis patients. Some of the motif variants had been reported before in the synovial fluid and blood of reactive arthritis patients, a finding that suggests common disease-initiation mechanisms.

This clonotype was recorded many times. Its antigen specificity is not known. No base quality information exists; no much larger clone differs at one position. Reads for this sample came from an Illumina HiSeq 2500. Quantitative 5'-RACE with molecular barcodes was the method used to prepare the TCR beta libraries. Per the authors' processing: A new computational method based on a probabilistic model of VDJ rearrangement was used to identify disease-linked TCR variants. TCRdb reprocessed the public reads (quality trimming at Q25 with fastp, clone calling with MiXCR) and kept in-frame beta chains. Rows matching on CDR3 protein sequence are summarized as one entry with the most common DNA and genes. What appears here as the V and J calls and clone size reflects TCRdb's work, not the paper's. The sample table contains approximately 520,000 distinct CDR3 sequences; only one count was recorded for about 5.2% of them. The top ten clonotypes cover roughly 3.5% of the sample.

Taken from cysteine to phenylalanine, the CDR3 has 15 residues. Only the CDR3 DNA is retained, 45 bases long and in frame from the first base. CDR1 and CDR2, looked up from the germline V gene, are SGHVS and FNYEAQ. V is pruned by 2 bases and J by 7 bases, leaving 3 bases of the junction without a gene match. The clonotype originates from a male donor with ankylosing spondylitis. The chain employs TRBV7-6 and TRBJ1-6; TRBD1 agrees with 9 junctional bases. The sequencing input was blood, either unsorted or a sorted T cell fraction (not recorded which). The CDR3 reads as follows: CASSLRDRENSPLHF. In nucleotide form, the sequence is TGTGCCAGCAGCTTACGGGACAGGGAGAATTCACCCCTCCACTTT.